A single sample gave rise to the 28 T cell receptor beta chains below, sequenced in a study of T cell responses to AZD1222 COVID-19 vaccine. Profiled with immunoSEQ multiplex PCR; TCRdb holds only in-frame clones, not every one. The sample has about 89,000 clones; roughly 86% are singletons. The starting material was peripheral blood, obtained 28 days after the second AZD1222 dose. Source of these receptors: an adult who received the AZD1222 COVID-19 vaccine.

The V call is TRBV24-1, the J call TRBJ2-7, with no clear D. The CDR3 spans 14 residues. The germline V gene has CDR1 KGHDR and CDR2 SFDVKD. Trimming took 7 bases from V and 2 from J, leaving 14 bases between them. Here the CDR3 DNA reads TGTGCCACCAGGGAAAAGGGCCCCACCTACGAGCAGTACTTC. Its protein product is CATREKGPTYEQYF.

J is TRBJ2-7 and V is TRBV28; TRBD2 matches 9 bases. Germline assignment: CDR1 MDHEN and CDR2 SYDVKM. This CDR3 region has 16 residues. J lost 0 bases, V lost 6 bases, and 9 bases had no gene match. The CDR3 loop reads CASSDVAGVSSYEQYF. DNA of the CDR3: TGTGCCAGCAGCGACGTAGCGGGAGTCAGCTCCTACGAGCAGTACTTC.

This clone was detected a few times. The rearrangement uses TRBV18 and TRBJ1-3, with no clear D. The CDR3 runs 14 residues. Germline loops: CDR1 KGHSH, CDR2 LQKENI. V was shortened by 3 bases and J by 0 bases, with 6 bases between the two germline ends. The CDR3 region has the DNA TGTGCCAGCTCACCCGGAAACTCTGGAAACACCATATATTTT. Protein: CASSPGNSGNTIYF.

The rearrangement joins TRBV29-1 to TRBJ1-1; D is undetermined. There are 12 residues in the CDR3. Germline lookup yields CDR1 SQVTM and CDR2 ANQGSEA. V lost 7 bases, J lost 11 bases, and 20 bases lay in between. The CDR3 here is CSASVNLGRAFF. The CDR3 DNA reads TGCAGCGCTTCAGTCAACCTGGGTCGGGCTTTCTTT.

This sequence joins TRBV19 and TRBJ2-3; D unclear. The V end lost 6 bases, the J end lost 2 bases, and 21 bases lay between the germline ends. The CDR3 is 17 amino acids. Germline values: CDR1 LNHDA, CDR2 SQIVND (reference sequence). The CDR3 DNA sequence: TGTGCCAGTAGCCCCGTGGCAGTCAAGCCTCACACAGATACGCAGTATTTT. It codes for CASSPVAVKPHTDTQYF. The full variable domain, its missing parts supplied by reference TRBV19 and TRBJ2-3, is DGGITQSPKYLFRKEGQNVTLSCEQNLNHDAMYWYRQDPGQGLRLIYYSQIVNDFQKGDIAEGYSVSREKKESFPLTVTSAQKNPTAFYLCASSPVAVKPHTDTQYFGPGTRLTVL.

This clone was observed a single time. The chain carries TRBV4-3 and TRBJ2-1, with no clear D. This CDR3 contains 13 residues. CDR1 is LGHNA, CDR2 YSLEER, per germline. V was pared by 0 bases and J by 10 bases, with 10 bases between. The CDR3 sequence is CASSQDSDEEQFF. The CDR3 nucleotides read TGCGCCAGCAGCCAAGATAGTGATGAGGAGCAGTTCTTC.

This rearrangement joins TRBV4-1 to TRBJ2-6, with unresolved D. The CDR3 loop spans 18 amino acids. From germline, CDR1 is MGHRA and CDR2 YSYEKL. Trimming stripped 3 bases from V and 0 bases from J, with 15 bases between. CDR3 in amino acids: CASSQLDLGFSGANVLTF. The CDR3 nucleotides read TGCGCCAGCAGCCAGCTCGATCTGGGGTTCTCTGGGGCCAACGTCCTGACTTTC.

The gene calls are TRBV2 and TRBJ2-5; D unclear. The CDR3 totals 14 residues. V was cut by 0 bases and J by 10 bases, with 15 bases left in between. The germline V gene encodes CDR1 SNHLY and CDR2 FYNNEI. CDR3: CASSEAPTLADQYF. CDR3 bases: TGTGCCAGCAGTGAAGCCCCCACACTGGCGGACCAGTACTTC. Together with reference TRBV2 and TRBJ2-5, the CDR3 gives the full variable domain: EPEVTQTPSHQVTQMGQEVILRCVPISNHLYFYWYRQILGQKVEFLVSFYNNEISEKSEIFDDQFSVERPDGSNFTLKIRSTKLEDSAMYFCASSEAPTLADQYFGPGTRLLVL.

This chain joins TRBV12-3 or TRBV12-4 and TRBJ1-6; 7 bases agree with TRBD1. The CDR3 has 12 residues. Trimming at V came to 7 bases and at J to 10 bases, leaving 4 bases not matched to a gene. The CDR3 coding sequence is TGTGCCAGCACCCGACAGGGATCACCCCTCCACTTT. This translates into CASTRQGSPLHF.

As for this clone: Other DNA sequences in this specimen translate into the identical CDR3. This chain uses TRBV18 with TRBJ2-1; TRBD1 agrees at 10 bases. The CDR3 runs to 15 residues. Per the germline V gene, CDR1 is KGHSH and CDR2 is LQKENI. V was clipped by 2 bases and J by 6 bases; unmatched bases: 4. CDR3 bases: TGTGCCAGCTCACCAAGGGACAGGGGTGGCAATGAGCAGTTCTTC. Its translation: CASSPRDRGGNEQFF.

The gene calls are TRBV3-1 (or the pseudogene TRBV3-2) and TRBJ2-7; 10 nucleotides match TRBD2. This CDR3 region has 15 residues. Germline values: CDR1 LGHDT, CDR2 YNNKEL (reference sequence). The V segment lost 4 bases and the J segment 7 bases; nucleotides outside the gene matches: 10. The CDR3 region is CASSLRTSGAGEQYF. Written as DNA, the CDR3 is TGTGCCAGCAGCCTTCGGACTAGCGGCGCAGGGGAGCAGTACTTC.

The chain joins TRBV28 to TRBJ2-2, with 8 positions matching TRBD1. The germline V gene has CDR1 MDHEN and CDR2 SYDVKM. This CDR3 is 13 amino acids long. V shed 6 bases, J shed 6 bases, and the junction held 3 bases outside the gene matches. CDR3 nucleotide sequence: TGTGCCAGCAGCACAGGGGGAGCCGGGGAGCTGTTTTTT. Protein sequence: CASSTGGAGELFF.

This clone was seen a few times. CDR3 DNA sequence: TGTGCCAGCACCCCGGGGTCAGATACGCAGTATTTT. Its translation: CASTPGSDTQYF. This chain connects TRBV12-3 or TRBV12-4 to TRBJ2-3, with D possibly matching TRBD2 (5 bases). There are 12 residues in the CDR3. Trimming removed 7 bases from V and 4 bases from J, with 9 bases in between.

The chain employs TRBV29-1 and TRBJ1-1; D perhaps matches TRBD1 (5 bases). Trimming took 2 bases from V and 1 from J, leaving 8 bases between them. The length of the CDR3 is 13 residues. Looked up from germline, CDR1 is SQVTM and CDR2 is ANQGSEA. The CDR3 region is CSVENRRNTEAFF. In nucleotides, the CDR3 is TGCAGCGTTGAAAACAGGAGGAACACTGAAGCTTTCTTT.

This chain connects TRBV28 to TRBJ2-3, with 7 bases fitting TRBD2. The junction had 10 bases not matched to a gene; V was cut back by 6 bases and J by 1 base. The CDR3 consists of 16 residues. Germline loops: CDR1 MDHEN, CDR2 SYDVKM. The CDR3: CASRQHTGGGTDTQYF. The CDR3 DNA reads TGTGCCAGCAGGCAACACACGGGGGGAGGCACAGATACGCAGTATTTT.

The CDR3 DNA is TGTGCCAGCAGCCCAACGTTAGGAGGACTGGGAGCCTACAATGAGCAGTTCTTC. Translating it yields CASSPTLGGLGAYNEQFF. The chain carries TRBV5-8 and TRBJ2-1; D is possibly TRBD2 (5 bases). Trimming left V 4 bases short and J 2 bases short, with 22 bases between. CDR1 SGHTS and CDR2 YDEGEE come from the germline V gene. The CDR3 sequence is 18 residues long. Full variable domain (outside the CDR3, taken from reference TRBV5-8 and TRBJ2-1): EAGVTQSPTHLIKTRGQQATLRCSPISGHTSVYWYQQALGLGLQFLLWYDEGEERNRGNFPPRFSGRQFPNYSSELNVNALELEDSALYLCASSPTLGGLGAYNEQFFGPGTRLTVL.

The rearrangement links TRBV4-1 to TRBJ2-3, with D tentatively TRBD2 (5 bases). This CDR3 contains 12 residues. Germline V gene sequence: CDR1 MGHRA, CDR2 YSYEKL. V lost 3 bases and J lost 6, with 7 bases in between. CDR3 protein: CASSHGVDTQYF. The DNA for the CDR3 is TGCGCCAGCAGCCACGGGGTGGATACGCAGTATTTT.

The V call is TRBV29-1, the J call TRBJ1-4, with 7 bases aligning to TRBD1. CDR3 length: 13 residues. The junction had 6 bases not matched to a gene; V was cut back by 7 bases and J by 4 bases. Germline CDR1 reads SQVTM; CDR2 reads ANQGSEA. CDR3 sequence (DNA): TGCAGCGCTGGACAGGCGAATAATGAAAAACTGTTTTTT. Its translation: CSAGQANNEKLFF.

This clone occurred once. The chain employs TRBV19 and TRBJ2-7, with D perhaps matching TRBD1 (5 bases). Germline V gene data show CDR1 as LNHDA and CDR2 as SQIVND (reference sequence). V lost 3 bases and J lost 7, with 10 bases in between. The CDR3 has 12 residues. CDR3 bases: TGTGCCAGTAGTATGGGGCGGACGGAGCAGTACTTC. Its protein product is CASSMGRTEQYF.

This chain uses TRBV5-1 with TRBJ2-7; TRBD1 is a possible D gene (5 bases). CDR3 length equals 14 residues. From germline, CDR1 is SGHRS and CDR2 YFSETQ. With 1 base removed from V and 3 bases from J, the gap between germline ends came to 11 bases. The CDR3 nucleotides read TGCGCCAGCAGCTTGACTGCAGGGCTCTACGAGCAGTACTTC. This gives the protein CASSLTAGLYEQYF.

This clone was detected a few times. V and J are TRBV28 and TRBJ2-1; TRBD2 is a possible D gene (5 bases). V gave up 7 bases and J gave up 8 bases, with 15 bases separating them. This CDR3 has 13 residues. Germline V gene data show CDR1 as MDHEN and CDR2 as SYDVKM. The CDR3 sequence is CASKGGRAHEQFF. In nucleotides, the CDR3 is TGTGCCAGCAAAGGAGGAAGAGCCCATGAGCAGTTCTTC.

The chain links TRBV27 to TRBJ2-2, with D possibly being TRBD1 (6 bases). This CDR3 has 14 residues. Trimming pared 4 bases from V and 0 bases from J, leaving 6 bases between. Germline CDR1 is MNHEY and CDR2 is SMNVEV (reference sequence). The CDR3 DNA follows: TGTGCCAGCAGTTACAGGGCGAACACCGGGGAGCTGTTTTTT. It encodes CASSYRANTGELFF.

The rearrangement links TRBV7-9 to TRBJ2-7; 8 nucleotides agree with TRBD1. CDR1 SEHNR and CDR2 FQNEAQ come from the germline V gene (reference sequence). This CDR3 comprises 14 residues. Trimming removed 5 bases from V and 1 base from J; junction bases left unmatched: 4. As DNA, the CDR3 is TGTGCCAGCAGCCCTAGGACAGGGTCCTACGAGCAGTACTTC. Its protein product is CASSPRTGSYEQYF. Complete variable domain (other parts from reference TRBV7-9 and TRBJ2-7): DTGVSQNPRHKITKRGQNVTFRCDPISEHNRLYWYRQTLGQGPEFLTYFQNEAQLEKSRLLSDRFSAERPKGSFSTLEIQRTEQGDSAMYLCASSPRTGSYEQYFGPGTRLTVT.

This clone was detected only once. The chain uses TRBV9 and TRBJ1-2, with 12 nucleotides matching TRBD1. The germline CDR1 and CDR2 sequences are SGDLS and YYNGEE. The CDR3 totals 13 residues. Germline trimming cut 8 bases from V and 13 bases from J; bases unmatched to any gene: 12. CDR3: CASCPGTGGLATF. The CDR3 nucleotides are TGTGCCAGTTGTCCCGGGACAGGGGGCTTGGCCACCTTC.

This chain joins TRBV29-1 and TRBJ1-3; D gene uncertain. Germline V gives CDR1 SQVTM, CDR2 ANQGSEA. The CDR3 has 13 residues. Trimming pared 4 bases from V and 0 bases from J, leaving 7 bases between. The CDR3 loop is CSVAVASGNTIYF. CDR3 sequence (DNA): TGCAGCGTTGCGGTGGCCTCTGGAAACACCATATATTTT.

Only one count was recorded for this clone. The CDR3 here is CASSQDQGGANSNQPQHF. CDR3 DNA: TGTGCCAGCAGCCAAGATCAAGGGGGGGCTAATAGCAATCAGCCCCAGCATTTT. The chain is built from TRBV3-1 (or the pseudogene TRBV3-2) and TRBJ1-5, with D perhaps matching TRBD1 (6 bases). Germline CDR1 reads LGHDT; CDR2 reads YNNKEL (reference sequence). Trimming left V 0 bases short and J 0 bases short, with 15 bases between. The CDR3 is made up of 18 amino acids.

The gene calls are TRBV6-5 and TRBJ1-4, with D hard to call. Germline CDR1 reads MNHEY; CDR2 reads SVGAGI. V was clipped by 6 bases and J by 4 bases, with 15 bases between them. CDR3 size: 15 residues. The DNA for the CDR3 is TGTGCCAGCAGCTCAGCCCGGGCCCTTAATGAAAAACTGTTTTTT. The encoded protein is CASSSARALNEKLFF.

This chain joins TRBV19 and TRBJ1-4, with D uncertain. The CDR3 covers 14 residues. CDR1 and CDR2 from the germline V gene are LNHDA and SQIVND (reference sequence). V was cut by 5 bases and J by 0 bases, with 7 bases left in between. CDR3 amino acids: CASSSAPTNEKLFF. In nucleotides, the CDR3 is TGTGCCAGTAGTTCGGCCCCAACTAATGAAAAACTGTTTTTT.